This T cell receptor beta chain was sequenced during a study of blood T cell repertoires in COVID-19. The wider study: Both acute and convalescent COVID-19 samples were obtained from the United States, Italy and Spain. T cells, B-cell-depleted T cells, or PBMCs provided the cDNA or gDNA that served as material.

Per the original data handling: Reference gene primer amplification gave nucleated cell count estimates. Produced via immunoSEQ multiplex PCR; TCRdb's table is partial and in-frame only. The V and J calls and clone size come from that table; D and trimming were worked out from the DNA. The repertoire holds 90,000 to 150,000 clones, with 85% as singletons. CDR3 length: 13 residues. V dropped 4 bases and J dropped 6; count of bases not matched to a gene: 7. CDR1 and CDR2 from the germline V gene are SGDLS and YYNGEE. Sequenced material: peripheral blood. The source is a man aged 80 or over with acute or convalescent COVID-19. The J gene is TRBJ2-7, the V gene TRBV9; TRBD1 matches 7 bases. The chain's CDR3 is CASSSGQRGEQYF. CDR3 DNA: TGTGCCAGCAGCTCGGGACAGAGGGGCGAGCAGTACTTC.